Each of the 3 T cell receptor beta chains below was sequenced from the same sample in a study of human T cells and chemical hapten exposure. TCRdb used MiXCR to reprocess the RACE reads, holding one entry per CDR3 protein. The sample consists of tens of thousands of distinct CDR3 sequences, 9.5% to 10% of them appearing once. The time point: pre-sensitization, week 0. Treatment meaning: therapeutic diphenylcyclopropenone sensitization with weekly scalp DPC. The authors extracted total RNA from unfractionated whole blood. The specimen comprised whole blood, sampled in connection with sensitization to the hapten diphenylcyclopropenone (DPC). The receptors derive from a woman between 25 and 40 years old with alopecia areata. Some clones in this sample may be carry-over from other donors' samples.

This clonotype was counted only a few times. The chain combines TRBV12-3 or TRBV12-4 with TRBJ1-1; no clear D gene. V was cut by 1 base and J by 2 bases, with 17 bases left in between. The CDR3 loop spans 17 amino acids. CDR3 bases: TGTGCCAGCAGTTTAGGGATCGGGAGTGGGGAAAACACTGAAGCTTTCTTT. Its protein product is CASSLGIGSGENTEAFF.

This clonotype was seen only a few times. The DNA of the CDR3 is TGTGCCACCGTTGAACCGGGACTAGCGCTAACAGATACGCAGTATTTT. Translated: CATVEPGLALTDTQYF. The chain combines TRBV24-1 with TRBJ2-3; 10 bases match TRBD2. The J segment lost 3 bases and the V segment lost 9 bases, leaving 11 bases of the junction unmatched. The CDR3 has 16 amino acids. From germline, CDR1 is KGHDR and CDR2 SFDVKD.

This chain links TRBV28 with TRBJ2-3; 8 nucleotides align to TRBD2. This CDR3 is 15 amino acids long. Germline V gives CDR1 MDHEN, CDR2 SYDVKM. The trim removed 2 bases at V and 1 base at J, leaving 2 bases unmatched. For the CDR3, the DNA is TGTGCCAGCAGTTTACCTAGCGGGCGCACAGATACGCAGTATTTT. Encoded protein: CASSLPSGRTDTQYF. The whole variable domain, remainder taken from reference TRBV28 and TRBJ2-3, is DVKVTQSSRYLVKRTGEKVFLECVQDMDHENMFWYRQDPGLGLRLIYFSYDVKMKEKGDIPEGYSVSREKKERFSLILESASTNQTSMYLCASSLPSGRTDTQYFGPGTRLTVL.